A selection of T cell receptor beta chains follows, all from one sample in a study of CD8+ T cells in alopecia areata. Measured with immunoSEQ multiplex PCR; TCRdb has only the in-frame clones, and not every one. The sample records 100,000 to 150,000 clones, approximately 47% being singletons. Source material: NKG2D-low CD8+ T cells sorted from blood. Receptors originate from a human donor with alopecia areata. The CDR3 runs from the conserved cysteine through the conserved F or W. D genes are given only for firm matches.

CSVEFGSGANVLTF,14,TRBV29-1,-,TRBJ2-6
CASSQENTGELFF,13,TRBV4-3,-,TRBJ2-2
CSVVRYNEQFF,11,TRBV29-1,-,TRBJ2-1
CSVWTGAPSGANVLTF,16,TRBV29-1,TRBD1,TRBJ2-6
CASSVRGLGYF,11,TRBV9,-,TRBJ2-4
CASSPGQISTDTQYF,15,TRBV7-2,-,TRBJ2-3
CASSLNSRNYGYTF,14,TRBV5-1,-,TRBJ1-2
CSVASGYEQYF,11,TRBV29-1,-,TRBJ2-7
CATLDGITQYF,11,TRBV27,-,TRBJ2-5
CASSLGPTYEQYF,13,TRBV28,-,TRBJ2-7
CATKYTDTQYF,11,TRBV6-5,-,TRBJ2-3
CASSWAGHNTLTDTQYF,17,TRBV7-9,-,TRBJ2-3
CAWSVPAGENYEQYF,15,TRBV30,TRBD2,TRBJ2-7
CAGRHSAKNIQYF,13,TRBV30,-,TRBJ2-4
CASSLGTGREEKLFF,15,TRBV7-9,-,TRBJ1-4
CASSPRVQSDTQYF,14,TRBV4-3,-,TRBJ2-3
CASSLRGTEAFF,12,TRBV6-5,-,TRBJ1-1
CSVVGTEETQYF,12,TRBV29-1,TRBD1,TRBJ2-5
CASSFGEGTDTQYF,14,TRBV28,-,TRBJ2-3
CASSQVNEQFF,11,TRBV14,-,TRBJ2-1
CASSYTGGPDNEQFF,15,TRBV27,TRBD2,TRBJ2-1
CASSQSSREDSPLHF,15,TRBV23-1,-,TRBJ1-6
CSVEGWTAGDTQYF,14,TRBV29-1,-,TRBJ2-3
CASKGPGYTF,10,TRBV2,-,TRBJ1-2
CASSVEGTDTQYF,13,TRBV9,-,TRBJ2-3
CASRGQASLEQYF,13,TRBV27,TRBD1,TRBJ2-7
CSVEDRGLRMNTEAFF,16,TRBV29-1,TRBD1,TRBJ1-1
CSGSPGTDYQETQYF,15,TRBV29-1,-,TRBJ2-5
CASSLLLGEKEQFF,14,TRBV7-2,-,TRBJ2-1